This is a list of T cell receptor beta chains from one sample in a study of blood T cell repertoires in COVID-19. Clones were read by immunoSEQ multiplex PCR, and TCRdb kept only the in-frame ones, dropping some. The sample includes about 160,000 clones, 80% to 85% of them seen just once. The sample consisted of PBMCs or T cells enriched from blood (not recorded which). These receptors all stem from a woman aged 50 to 60 who had recovered from COVID-19. Both conserved end residues are part of each CDR3. Fields, in order: J gene, V gene, clone size, D gene, CDR3 DNA, CDR3 protein. D genes are given only for firm matches. Not all rows give a size; the values are once, few, many and, for expanded clones, a class.

j_gene: TRBJ2-1; v_gene: TRBV5-4; abundance: NA; d_gene: TRBD2; CDR3nt: TGTGCCAGCAGCTTGTCAAGCGGGAAGGGGCAGTTCTTC; CDR3aa: CASSLSSGKGQFF
j_gene: TRBJ2-7; v_gene: TRBV7-9; abundance: NA; d_gene: NA; CDR3nt: TGTGCCAGCAGCAGAACAGGGCGGTACGAGCAGTACTTC; CDR3aa: CASSRTGRYEQYF
j_gene: TRBJ2-5; v_gene: TRBV2; abundance: NA; d_gene: NA; CDR3nt: TGTGCCAGCAGTGAAGGAGGCAGGGCAGAGACCCAGTACTTC; CDR3aa: CASSEGGRAETQYF
j_gene: TRBJ2-5; v_gene: TRBV5-6; abundance: NA; d_gene: NA; CDR3nt: TGTGCCAGCACCACGACAGGAGAGGGAGAGACCCAGTACTTC; CDR3aa: CASTTTGEGETQYF
j_gene: TRBJ2-7; v_gene: TRBV28; abundance: NA; d_gene: NA; CDR3nt: TGTGCCAGCAGTTTGCCCCCTAATTTAGAGAGCTCCTACGAGCAGTACTTC; CDR3aa: CASSLPPNLESSYEQYF
j_gene: TRBJ1-1; v_gene: TRBV12-3/TRBV12-4; abundance: once; d_gene: NA; CDR3nt: TGTGCCAGCAGCCGGGACATGAACACTGAAGCTTTCTTT; CDR3aa: CASSRDMNTEAFF
j_gene: TRBJ1-1; v_gene: TRBV7-2; abundance: NA; d_gene: NA; CDR3nt: TGTGCCAGCAGCCAAGGGGTGGGGAACACTGAAGCTTTCTTT; CDR3aa: CASSQGVGNTEAFF
j_gene: TRBJ2-1; v_gene: TRBV7-2; abundance: NA; d_gene: TRBD2; CDR3nt: TGTGCCAGCAGCCGTACTAGCGGGACACTAAATTACAATGAGCAGTTCTTC; CDR3aa: CASSRTSGTLNYNEQFF
j_gene: TRBJ1-5; v_gene: TRBV5-1; abundance: few; d_gene: NA; CDR3nt: TGCGCCAGCAGCTTGGACGCGAATCAGCCCCAGCATTTT; CDR3aa: CASSLDANQPQHF
j_gene: TRBJ1-3; v_gene: TRBV7-9; abundance: NA; d_gene: NA; CDR3nt: TGTGCCAGCAGCTCGGCAGGGGTCTCTGGAAACACCATATATTTT; CDR3aa: CASSSAGVSGNTIYF
j_gene: TRBJ2-1; v_gene: TRBV9; abundance: NA; d_gene: NA; CDR3nt: TGTGCCAGCAGCAGTGGGGGCACCTACAATGAGCAGTTCTTC; CDR3aa: CASSSGGTYNEQFF
j_gene: TRBJ1-2; v_gene: TRBV7-2; abundance: once; d_gene: TRBD1; CDR3nt: TGTGCCAGCACCCTAACAGGGGGGACCTACGATGGCTACACCTTC; CDR3aa: CASTLTGGTYDGYTF
j_gene: TRBJ1-3; v_gene: TRBV9; abundance: few; d_gene: NA; CDR3nt: TGTGCCAGCAGCGTAGGGGGGGTCTCTGGAAACACCATATATTTT; CDR3aa: CASSVGGVSGNTIYF
j_gene: TRBJ1-5; v_gene: TRBV19; abundance: NA; d_gene: NA; CDR3nt: TGTGCCAGTAGAAGCGACGGGGGGCAGCCCCAGCATTTT; CDR3aa: CASRSDGGQPQHF
j_gene: TRBJ2-1; v_gene: TRBV3-1/TRBV3-2; abundance: NA; d_gene: NA; CDR3nt: TGTGCCAGCACCCTTACCTTTCGTCGGCCGGGGTCCTATGAGCAGTTCTTC; CDR3aa: CASTLTFRRPGSYEQFF
j_gene: TRBJ2-7; v_gene: TRBV5-5; abundance: NA; d_gene: TRBD1; CDR3nt: TGTGCCAGCAGCATCACAGGGGGCGAGCAGTACTTC; CDR3aa: CASSITGGEQYF
j_gene: TRBJ1-2; v_gene: TRBV2; abundance: NA; d_gene: TRBD1; CDR3nt: TGTGCCAGCAGTGTGCGACAGGGGATTAAGGGCTACACCTTC; CDR3aa: CASSVRQGIKGYTF
j_gene: TRBJ2-6; v_gene: TRBV4-3; abundance: few; d_gene: NA; CDR3nt: TGCGCCAGCAGCCAACAAACTGGGGCCAACGTCCTGACTTTC; CDR3aa: CASSQQTGANVLTF
j_gene: TRBJ1-6; v_gene: TRBV5-1; abundance: NA; d_gene: TRBD1; CDR3nt: TGCGCCAGCAGCTTGGCGGGACAGGGGGATTCACCCCTCCACTTT; CDR3aa: CASSLAGQGDSPLHF
j_gene: TRBJ2-2; v_gene: TRBV7-2; abundance: NA; d_gene: NA; CDR3nt: TGTGCCACCAAAACGGGAGTAGGGACCGGGGAGCTGTTTTTT; CDR3aa: CATKTGVGTGELFF
j_gene: TRBJ2-2; v_gene: TRBV3-1/TRBV3-2; abundance: NA; d_gene: NA; CDR3nt: TGTGCCTCGGCGGGGCTCAAGCCCGGGGAGCTGTTTTTT; CDR3aa: CASAGLKPGELFF
j_gene: TRBJ2-3; v_gene: TRBV6-5; abundance: once; d_gene: TRBD2; CDR3nt: TGTGCCAGCAGTTCGGGGGGGGCGCGGAGCACAGATACGCAGTATTTT; CDR3aa: CASSSGGARSTDTQYF
j_gene: TRBJ1-5; v_gene: TRBV7-2; abundance: NA; d_gene: TRBD1; CDR3nt: TGTGCCAGCAGCCCATGGGACAGGGGGAATCAGCCCCAGCATTTT; CDR3aa: CASSPWDRGNQPQHF
j_gene: TRBJ1-1; v_gene: TRBV3-1/TRBV3-2; abundance: NA; d_gene: TRBD1; CDR3nt: TGTGCCAGCAGCCCACGGGGACAGCAGAACACTGAAGCTTTCTTT; CDR3aa: CASSPRGQQNTEAFF
j_gene: TRBJ1-2; v_gene: TRBV7-3; abundance: NA; d_gene: NA; CDR3nt: TGTGCCAGCAGCTTATTGGGGTCAGGGGGCTACACCTTC; CDR3aa: CASSLLGSGGYTF
j_gene: TRBJ1-1; v_gene: TRBV2; abundance: NA; d_gene: NA; CDR3nt: TGTGCCAGCCGGACATTCGGACAAAGCTTTGAAGCTTTCTTT; CDR3aa: CASRTFGQSFEAFF
j_gene: TRBJ2-3; v_gene: TRBV5-6; abundance: few; d_gene: NA; CDR3nt: TGTGCCAGCGAAGCTTGGGTTATCACAGGCGCAGATACGCAGTATTTT; CDR3aa: CASEAWVITGADTQYF
j_gene: TRBJ1-2; v_gene: TRBV4-3; abundance: NA; d_gene: TRBD1; CDR3nt: TGCGCCAGCAGCCAAGATAGGGGGACAGGGGGCTGGTTCGGCTACACCTTC; CDR3aa: CASSQDRGTGGWFGYTF
j_gene: TRBJ2-5; v_gene: TRBV11-2; abundance: NA; d_gene: TRBD1; CDR3nt: TGTGCCAGCACCGGGAGGGGACAGGGGCAAGAGACCCAGTACTTC; CDR3aa: CASTGRGQGQETQYF
j_gene: TRBJ1-2; v_gene: TRBV18; abundance: NA; d_gene: NA; CDR3nt: TGTGCCAGCTCACCCGAGGGCTTCCATAACTATGGCTACACCTTC; CDR3aa: CASSPEGFHNYGYTF
j_gene: TRBJ2-7; v_gene: TRBV5-8; abundance: NA; d_gene: NA; CDR3nt: TGTGCCAGCAGCTTCCACAGCCCCTACGAGCAGTACTTC; CDR3aa: CASSFHSPYEQYF
j_gene: TRBJ2-2; v_gene: TRBV12-5; abundance: NA; d_gene: NA; CDR3nt: TGTGCTAGTGGTTATTACTCCACCGGGGAGCTGTTTTTT; CDR3aa: CASGYYSTGELFF
j_gene: TRBJ2-7; v_gene: TRBV3-1/TRBV3-2; abundance: NA; d_gene: TRBD2; CDR3nt: TGTGCCAGCCGACCGGGACTAGCGGGAGGCTACGAGCAGTACTTC; CDR3aa: CASRPGLAGGYEQYF
j_gene: TRBJ1-2; v_gene: TRBV28; abundance: NA; d_gene: TRBD1; CDR3nt: TGTGCCAGCAGTTTGGGCAGGGGGCGAGGCTACACCTTC; CDR3aa: CASSLGRGRGYTF
j_gene: TRBJ1-1; v_gene: TRBV18; abundance: many; d_gene: NA; CDR3nt: TGTGCCAGCTCACCAACGGGGAGCGGTGCCACTGAAGCTTTCTTT; CDR3aa: CASSPTGSGATEAFF
j_gene: TRBJ2-1; v_gene: TRBV7-3; abundance: NA; d_gene: TRBD2; CDR3nt: TGTGCCAGCAGCACCCCGGGGGTAGCGGGGGGAGGTCGCTACAATGAGCAGTTCTTC; CDR3aa: CASSTPGVAGGGRYNEQFF
j_gene: TRBJ1-3; v_gene: TRBV16; abundance: NA; d_gene: NA; CDR3nt: TGTGCCAGCAGCCAATCCCGTGGAAACACCATATATTTT; CDR3aa: CASSQSRGNTIYF
j_gene: TRBJ2-7; v_gene: TRBV28; abundance: NA; d_gene: NA; CDR3nt: TGTGCCAGCAACTCTGCCGAGGGGGGGTGGAGGGTCGGCGAGCAGTACTTC; CDR3aa: CASNSAEGGWRVGEQYF
j_gene: TRBJ1-1; v_gene: TRBV18; abundance: NA; d_gene: TRBD1; CDR3nt: TGTGCCAGCTCCCCGGGACAGGGGGATTTCGCTTTCTTT; CDR3aa: CASSPGQGDFAFF
j_gene: TRBJ2-7; v_gene: TRBV7-9; abundance: NA; d_gene: NA; CDR3nt: TGTGCCAGCAGCTTCACAACAGGGACCGAGCAGTACTTC; CDR3aa: CASSFTTGTEQYF
j_gene: TRBJ2-7; v_gene: TRBV28; abundance: once; d_gene: TRBD1; CDR3nt: TGTGCCAGCAGCCCTCTGGGGACAGGAGACTACGAGCAGTACTTC; CDR3aa: CASSPLGTGDYEQYF
j_gene: TRBJ2-1; v_gene: TRBV27; abundance: NA; d_gene: TRBD2; CDR3nt: TGTGCCAGCAGCCTACTAGCGGATTCCTACAATGAGCAGTTCTTC; CDR3aa: CASSLLADSYNEQFF
j_gene: TRBJ2-1; v_gene: TRBV19; abundance: NA; d_gene: TRBD1; CDR3nt: TGTGCCAGTAGTTCAGGGGGCGCGGGCTCCTACAATGAGCAGTTCTTC; CDR3aa: CASSSGGAGSYNEQFF
j_gene: TRBJ2-6; v_gene: TRBV5-5; abundance: NA; d_gene: TRBD1; CDR3nt: TGTGCCAGCGGAAGGGACAGGCCTTCTGGGGCCAACGTCCTGACTTTC; CDR3aa: CASGRDRPSGANVLTF
j_gene: TRBJ2-5; v_gene: TRBV25-1; abundance: NA; d_gene: NA; CDR3nt: TGTGCCAGCAGTGACGGAGATTGGGAGACCCAGTACTTC; CDR3aa: CASSDGDWETQYF
j_gene: TRBJ2-7; v_gene: TRBV13; abundance: NA; d_gene: NA; CDR3nt: TGTGCCAGCAGCTCCCTCGGGAGGACAGACCACGAGCAGTACTTC; CDR3aa: CASSSLGRTDHEQYF
j_gene: TRBJ1-4; v_gene: TRBV6-5; abundance: NA; d_gene: NA; CDR3nt: TGTGCCAGCAGTTACGGGGGCTTGGCAACTAATGAAAAACTGTTTTTT; CDR3aa: CASSYGGLATNEKLFF
j_gene: TRBJ2-1; v_gene: TRBV4-3; abundance: NA; d_gene: NA; CDR3nt: TGCGCCAGCAGCCAAGATCCCCTCCTACGGGGGAATGAGCAGTTCTTC; CDR3aa: CASSQDPLLRGNEQFF
j_gene: TRBJ1-1; v_gene: TRBV7-9; abundance: few; d_gene: NA; CDR3nt: TGTGCCAATCCCCCCCCGGGGTCGGCGAGCACTGAAGCTTTCTTT; CDR3aa: CANPPPGSASTEAFF
j_gene: TRBJ1-5; v_gene: TRBV6-5; abundance: NA; d_gene: TRBD1; CDR3nt: TGTGCCAGCAGGGACAGGGAGTGGAGTCAGCCCCAGCATTTT; CDR3aa: CASRDREWSQPQHF